Following are 16 T cell receptor beta chains from one sample sequenced in a study of blood T cells in healthy people across ages. PCR was performed a second time for 7 to 11 cycles using a sample-barcoded 5' primer and a J-beta primer mix. TCRdb called the 5' RACE reads again in MiXCR, with one record for every CDR3 protein. The sample yields more than 1,400,000 distinct CDR3 sequences, 42% seen once. The sequencing sample was made of blood. The receptors shown here come from a young woman in good health.

At least ten counts were recorded for this clonotype. The gene calls are TRBV5-1 and TRBJ2-7; 12 nucleotides line up with TRBD2. Germline lookup yields CDR1 SGHRS and CDR2 YFSETQ. V was clipped by 5 bases and J by 0 bases; unmatched bases: 0. CDR3 length equals 14 residues. Here the CDR3 DNA reads TGCGCCAGCAGGACTAGCGGGAGCTCCTACGAGCAGTACTTC. It codes for CASRTSGSSYEQYF.

The chain uses TRBV9 and TRBJ2-1; D call uncertain. Germline V gene data show CDR1 as SGDLS and CDR2 as YYNGEE. V was clipped by 3 bases and J by 7 bases, with 14 bases between them. CDR3 size: 14 residues. DNA of the CDR3: TGTGCCAGCAGCGCAACCCTGACTGTTAATGAGCAGTTCTTC. It translates to CASSATLTVNEQFF.

This chain connects TRBV5-1 to TRBJ1-3; D remains ambiguous. The ends were cut back, 1 base at V and 0 bases at J, with 14 bases in the middle. Germline CDR1 SGHRS, CDR2 YFSETQ. The CDR3 is made up of 17 amino acids. CDR3 DNA sequence: TGCGCCAGCAGCTTGAGGGCGGCGCCCGACTCTGGAAACACCATATATTTT. Translating it yields CASSLRAAPDSGNTIYF.

The chain is built from TRBV5-1 and TRBJ1-2; D is unclear. The CDR3 length is 16 residues. Deletions cut 0 bases from V and 4 bases from J, with 16 bases between. Germline V gene data show CDR1 as SGHRS and CDR2 as YFSETQ. The CDR3: CASSLASIQSFYGYTF. The CDR3 DNA follows: TGCGCCAGCAGCTTGGCCAGTATACAGAGCTTCTATGGCTACACCTTC.

This clonotype was detected many times. The chain links TRBV4-1 to TRBJ2-1; D unclear. The germline V gene encodes CDR1 MGHRA and CDR2 YSYEKL. The CDR3 has 16 residues. V was shortened by 4 bases and J by 5 bases, with 18 bases between the two germline ends. The CDR3 DNA reads as TGCGCCAGCAGCCTAACTTGGACCCACGAAAACAATGAGCAGTTCTTC. Residues: CASSLTWTHENNEQFF.

Concerning this clonotype: Being one base from a much bigger clone, this may be a read error. This chain connects TRBV7-9 to TRBJ2-4, with 10 bases fitting TRBD1. The assigned J gene may be wrong: the sequence end matches TRBJ2-7 better. The CDR3 loop spans 15 amino acids. The germline CDR1 and CDR2 sequences are SEHNR and FQNEAQ (reference sequence). The CDR3 loop is CARSVGQGDINEQYF. The CDR3 region has the DNA TGTGCCCGCAGCGTCGGACAGGGGGACATCAACGAGCAGTACTTC.

This clonotype appeared a few times. The rearrangement uses TRBV10-1 and TRBJ2-1; 8 bases agree with TRBD1. The CDR3 spans 14 residues. The trim removed 5 bases at V and 9 bases at J, leaving 9 bases unmatched. Germline V gives CDR1 WNHNN, CDR2 SYGVQD (reference sequence). This CDR3 reads CASSPGGGRGEQFF. DNA of the CDR3: TGCGCCAGCAGTCCAGGGGGCGGACGTGGTGAGCAGTTCTTC.

This clonotype was observed a single time. The gene calls are TRBV7-9 and TRBJ1-1; TRBD1 might be the D (6 bases). The CDR3 runs to 14 residues. The germline V and J ends were trimmed by 5 bases and 4 bases, with 14 bases remaining between them. Germline V gene sequence: CDR1 SEHNR, CDR2 FQNEAQ (reference sequence). The CDR3 nucleotides read TGTGCCAGCAGCCGAGGGGGGTCAATCACTGAAGCTTTCTTT. Protein: CASSRGGSITEAFF. Full variable domain (rest looked up from reference TRBV7-9 and TRBJ1-1): DTGVSQNPRHKITKRGQNVTFRCDPISEHNRLYWYRQTLGQGPEFLTYFQNEAQLEKSRLLSDRFSAERPKGSFSTLEIQRTEQGDSAMYLCASSRGGSITEAFFGQGTRLTVV.

This clonotype turned up a few times. V usage is TRBV4-1 and J usage is TRBJ2-3, with 9 bases identical to TRBD2. Germline V gene sequence: CDR1 MGHRA, CDR2 YSYEKL. This CDR3 region has 15 residues. V was clipped by 10 bases and J by 4 bases; unmatched bases: 12. The CDR3 DNA reads as TGCGCCACCAAATTTAGCGGGAGACCCGCAGATACGCAGTATTTT. Its translation: CATKFSGRPADTQYF.

The chain is built from TRBV12-5 and TRBJ1-6; D call uncertain. This CDR3 comprises 12 residues. The V end lost 6 bases, the J end lost 7 bases, and 7 bases lay between the germline ends. Germline CDR1 is LGHNT and CDR2 is FRNRAP. CDR3 DNA: TGTGCTAGTGGCCCGAGCAATTCACCCCTCCACTTT. Encoded protein: CASGPSNSPLHF.

This rearrangement joins TRBV19 to TRBJ2-1; TRBD2 aligns across 9 bases. Germline trimming cut 7 bases from V and 9 bases from J; bases unmatched to any gene: 13. Germline V gene data show CDR1 as LNHDA and CDR2 as SQIVND (reference sequence). The CDR3 totals 15 residues. The CDR3 sequence: CASTVGTSPFREQFF. For the CDR3, the DNA is TGTGCCAGTACTGTGGGGACTAGCCCCTTTCGTGAGCAGTTCTTC.

The chain is built from TRBV20-1 and TRBJ1-6; D unclear. The CDR3 is 14 residues long. Germline values: CDR1 DFQATT, CDR2 SNEGSKA (reference sequence). Trimming pared 0 bases from V and 4 bases from J, leaving 7 bases between. CDR3 region: CSARDQQYNSPLHF. CDR3 DNA: TGCAGTGCTAGAGATCAACAGTATAATTCACCCCTCCACTTT.

This sequence joins TRBV20-1 and TRBJ1-3; TRBD1 might be the D (5 bases). Germline CDR1 and CDR2: DFQATT and SNEGSKA (reference sequence). The CDR3 loop spans 14 amino acids. V was clipped by 5 bases and J by 4 bases, with 15 bases between them. The CDR3 DNA is TGCAGTGCTGGAATACTGGGGCGCGGAAACACCATATATTTT. Residues: CSAGILGRGNTIYF.

The gene calls are TRBV11-2 and TRBJ2-7; possibly TRBD1 for D (6 bases). The germline V gene encodes CDR1 SGHAT and CDR2 FQNNGV. CDR3 length: 15 residues. V shed 2 bases and J shed 0 bases, with 11 bases lying between them. CDR3 sequence (DNA): TGTGCCAGCAGCTTATCAGGGGTAGCCTCCTACGAGCAGTACTTC. Translation: CASSLSGVASYEQYF.

The CDR3 DNA follows: TGTGCCAGCAGCTCACAGGGGGCTGGTTTCTACGAGCAGTACTTC. Translation gives CASSSQGAGFYEQYF. The chain joins TRBV11-2 to TRBJ2-7; 9 bases line up with TRBD1. V shed 4 bases and J 3 bases; nucleotides not matched to a gene: 7. The CDR3 length is 15 residues. Germline CDR1 SGHAT, CDR2 FQNNGV.

The V and J genes are TRBV6-2 or TRBV6-3 and TRBJ2-1; maybe TRBD2 (6 bases). The CDR3 sequence is 15 residues long. CDR1 and CDR2 from the germline V gene are MNHEY and SVGEGT. With 6 bases removed from V and 4 bases from J, the gap between germline ends came to 16 bases. The CDR3 DNA is TGTGCCAGCAGCCGAGTTATGGGGGGTTACAATGAGCAGTTCTTC. As protein: CASSRVMGGYNEQFF.